This TCR beta chain was documented in a study of T cell clonotyping in hematopoietic cell transplantation. Findings and caveats of the study: Pathologically expanded recipient clonotypes increased progressively from day 30 to day 180 as diversity fell. Without cell sorting, CD4 versus CD8 contributions remain unresolved. Graft donor and pretransplant recipient Inverse Simpson Index values predicted broader posttransplant TCR diversity.

Details on this clone: Its target is not known.

Data came from immunoSEQ multiplex PCR; TCRdb stores just in-frame clones and leaves some out. This sample has approximately 11,000 clones, with about half found just once. The V gene lost 1 base and the J gene lost 4 bases, with 10 bases spanning the gap. This CDR3 comprises 14 residues. CDR1 and CDR2 (germline): SGHTA, FQGNSA. The TCR comes from a female patient in her 50s who had an allogeneic stem cell transplant from an unrelated donor, so the T cells may come from the graft donor. Some clones in this sample may be carry-over from other donors' samples. The sample was peripheral blood mononuclear cells, taken 100 days after allogeneic stem cell transplant. The chain carries TRBV7-2 and TRBJ1-2, with D hard to call. In DNA form, the CDR3 reads TGTGCCAGCAGCTTAGAACAGATCCTCTATGGCTACACCTTC. This encodes CASSLEQILYGYTF.